A selection of T cell receptor beta chains follows, all from one sample in a study of T cells in Graves' hyperthyroidism and ophthalmopathy. Each CDR3 protein gets one entry after TCRdb re-called the multiplex PCR reads with MiXCR. The sample carries 300,000 to 450,000 distinct CDR3 sequences, roughly 14% recorded once. Specimen: blood. The receptors stem from a woman between 55 and 75 years old with Graves' hyperthyroidism. The CDR3 runs from the conserved cysteine through the conserved F or W. Fields, in order: V gene, clone size, J gene, D gene, CDR3 DNA, CDR3 protein. D genes are given only for firm matches. Not every row has a clone size; where given, it reads once, few, many or a size class.

TRBV5-1	NA	TRBJ2-7	TRBD1	TGCGCCAGCAGCCCTTCGACAGGGAATTTCTACGAGCAGTACTTC	CASSPSTGNFYEQYF
TRBV12-3/TRBV12-4	many	TRBJ2-2	NA	TGTGCCAGTGGATTGGTTGGCACCGGGGAGCTGTTTTTT	CASGLVGTGELFF
TRBV11-2	many	TRBJ2-1	TRBD2	TGTGCCAGCAGCTTAGCCAAGACTAGCTCCCTGCTAACTGAGCAGTTCTTC	CASSLAKTSSLLTEQFF
TRBV12-3/TRBV12-4	many	TRBJ1-6	TRBD1	TGTGCCAGCAATATGGGACAGCGTAATTCACCCCTCCACTTT	CASNMGQRNSPLHF
TRBV7-3	NA	TRBJ2-3	NA	TGTGCCAGCAGCTGGACCGGGGGACCCACCACAGATACGCAGTATTTT	CASSWTGGPTTDTQYF
TRBV5-1	many	TRBJ2-1	NA	TGCGCCAGCAGCTCGGGGGCGAGCTCCTACAATGAGCAGTTCTTC	CASSSGASSYNEQFF
TRBV13	many	TRBJ2-3	TRBD2	TGTGCCAGCAGCGACCGAACGGGAGGAGATACGCAGTATTTT	CASSDRTGGDTQYF
TRBV6-2/TRBV6-3	NA	TRBJ2-3	NA	TGTGCCAGCAGTTACTTCGGTCAGGGAGCAGATACGCAGTATTTT	CASSYFGQGADTQYF
TRBV11-2	many	TRBJ2-7	TRBD1	TGTGCCAGCAGAAGGGACAGTTACTACGAGCAGTACTTC	CASRRDSYYEQYF
TRBV6-1	many	TRBJ1-2	NA	TGTGCCAGCACCGAGGCGCAGGGGCATGGCTACACCTTC	CASTEAQGHGYTF
TRBV20-1	many	TRBJ2-5	NA	TGCAGTGCTAGCCCATCCACAGGGTTCCAAGAGACCCAGTACTTC	CSASPSTGFQETQYF
TRBV29-1	NA	TRBJ2-2	TRBD1	TGCAGCGTTGGCTGGGACAGGGGAGGGCTGTTTTTT	CSVGWDRGGLFF
TRBV12-3/TRBV12-4	NA	TRBJ2-2	TRBD2	TGTGCCAGCAGCAGGACTAGCGGGAGACTCACCGGGGAGCTGTTTTTT	CASSRTSGRLTGELFF
TRBV9	few	TRBJ2-6	NA	TGTGCCAGCAGCCCCAGACCTAGGGTGGACGGGGCCAACGTCCTGACTTTC	CASSPRPRVDGANVLTF
TRBV7-9	NA	TRBJ1-1	NA	TGTGCCAGCAGCCGGACTCTCATGGGCGCTTTCTTT	CASSRTLMGAFF
TRBV19	NA	TRBJ2-5	NA	TGTGCCACCAGCGACTCCCAGGGAGAGACCCAGTACTTC	CATSDSQGETQYF
TRBV24-1	few	TRBJ1-2	NA	TGTGCCACCAGTGACCAAGGAACACCTAACTATGGCTACACCTTC	CATSDQGTPNYGYTF
TRBV20-1	many	TRBJ1-1	NA	TGCAGTGCTAGAATTGGGGGGCCGAACACTGAAGCTTTCTTT	CSARIGGPNTEAFF
TRBV30	many	TRBJ1-2	NA	TGTGCCTGGGGCCCCGGGGTGGGAGTCTACACCTTC	CAWGPGVGVYTF
TRBV11-3	many	TRBJ1-6	TRBD1	TGTGCCAGCAGCTTAGATCGTACAGGGGGCAGTTCACCCCTCCACTTT	CASSLDRTGGSSPLHF
TRBV6-2/TRBV6-3	many	TRBJ1-5	NA	TGTGCCAGCAGTTATTCCGGATCCCAGGGGCAGCCCCAGCATTTT	CASSYSGSQGQPQHF
TRBV20-1	many	TRBJ2-5	TRBD2	TGCAGTGCAAAACTAGCGGGAGTTTTCGAGACCCAGTACTTC	CSAKLAGVFETQYF